This TCR beta chain was identified in a study of response to subunit inactivated influenza vaccine. The study, taken as a whole, reports: After each seasonal influenza vaccination, few new T cells are recruited, the authors suggested.

This CDR3 is built from 18 residues. Trimming at V came to 3 bases and at J to 6 bases, leaving 12 bases not matched to a gene. This clonotype was seen only a few times. The antigen remains unidentified. TCRdb re-analysed the RT-PCR reads in MiXCR, keeping a single row per CDR3 protein. The sample carries approximately 730,000 distinct CDR3 sequences, roughly 14% recorded once. V gene TRBV12-3 or TRBV12-4 combines with J gene TRBJ2-3; 13 bases are a match to TRBD2. This sequence originates from a man between 50 and 59 years old who received an inactivated influenza vaccine. The sequencing here drew on PBMCs from blood, taken roughly 2 weeks before vaccination. CDR3 amino acids: CASSFPGRRTSGSDTQYF. DNA of the CDR3: TGTGCCAGCAGTTTTCCCGGCCGACGGACTAGCGGGAGCGATACGCAGTATTTT.